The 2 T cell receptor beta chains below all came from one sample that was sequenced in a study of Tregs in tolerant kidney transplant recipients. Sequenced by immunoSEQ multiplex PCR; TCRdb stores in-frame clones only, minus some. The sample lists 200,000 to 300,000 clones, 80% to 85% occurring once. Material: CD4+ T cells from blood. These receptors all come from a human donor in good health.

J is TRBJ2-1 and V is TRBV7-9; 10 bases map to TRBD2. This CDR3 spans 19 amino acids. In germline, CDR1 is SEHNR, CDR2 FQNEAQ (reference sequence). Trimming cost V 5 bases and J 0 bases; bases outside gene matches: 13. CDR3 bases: TGTGCCAGCAGCCCTGCCCCACTAGCGGGGACGCACTCCTACAATGAGCAGTTCTTC. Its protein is CASSPAPLAGTHSYNEQFF.

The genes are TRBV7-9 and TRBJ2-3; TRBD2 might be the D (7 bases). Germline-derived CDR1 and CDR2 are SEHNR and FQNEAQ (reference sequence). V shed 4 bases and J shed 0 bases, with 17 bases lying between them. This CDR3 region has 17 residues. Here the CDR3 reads CASSSKLGGPSTDTQYF. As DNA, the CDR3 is TGTGCCAGCAGCTCCAAACTGGGGGGGCCTAGCACAGATACGCAGTATTTT. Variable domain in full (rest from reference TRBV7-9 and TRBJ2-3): DTGVSQNPRHKITKRGQNVTFRCDPISEHNRLYWYRQTLGQGPEFLTYFQNEAQLEKSRLLSDRFSAERPKGSFSTLEIQRTEQGDSAMYLCASSSKLGGPSTDTQYFGPGTRLTVL.